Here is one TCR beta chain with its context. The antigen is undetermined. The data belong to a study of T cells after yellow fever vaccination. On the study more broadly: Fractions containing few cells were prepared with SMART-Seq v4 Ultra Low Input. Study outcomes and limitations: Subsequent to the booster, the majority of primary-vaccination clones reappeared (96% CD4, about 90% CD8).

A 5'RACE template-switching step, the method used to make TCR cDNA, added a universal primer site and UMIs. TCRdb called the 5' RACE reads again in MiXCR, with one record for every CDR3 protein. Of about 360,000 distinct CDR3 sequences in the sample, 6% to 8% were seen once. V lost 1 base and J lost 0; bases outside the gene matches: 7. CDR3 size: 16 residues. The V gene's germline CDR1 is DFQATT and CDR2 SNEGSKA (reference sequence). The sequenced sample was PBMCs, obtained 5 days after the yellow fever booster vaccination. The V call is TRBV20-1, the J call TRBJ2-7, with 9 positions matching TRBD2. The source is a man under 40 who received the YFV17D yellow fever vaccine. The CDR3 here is CSARVGRGGSSYEQYF. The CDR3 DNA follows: TGCAGTGCTAGAGTGGGGCGGGGGGGTAGCTCCTACGAGCAGTACTTC.